Listed below are T cell receptor beta chains from one sample, sequenced in a study of blood T cell repertoires in COVID-19. The repertoire was sequenced with immunoSEQ multiplex PCR; TCRdb's copy has only in-frame clones and lacks some. The sample lists about 140,000 clones; 75% to 90% were seen once. Sequencing was performed on peripheral blood. The receptors stem from a woman aged 80 or over with acute or convalescent COVID-19. Each CDR3 is given with its conserved first and last residue. D genes are given only for firm matches. Rows give clone size only sometimes, using once, few, many, or a class for an expanded clone.

NA NA 12 TRBJ1-1 TRBV10-1 TGCGCCAGCAGCGCTTTAGGACAGAGGGCTTTCTTT CASSALGQRAFF
TRBD1 few 15 TRBJ1-5 TRBV5-3 TGTGCCAGAAGCTTTTCATGGACAGGGGTTGGGGCCCAGCATTTT CARSFSWTGVGAQHF
NA once 16 TRBJ2-3 TRBV5-1 TGCGCCAGCAGCCGCAGGGGGCGGGACTACACAGATACGCAGTATTTT CASSRRGRDYTDTQYF
TRBD2 NA 19 TRBJ2-1 TRBV23-1 TGCGCCAGCAGTCCAGCGACTAGCGGGGGGGCAGATCCTTGGGTTGAGCAGTTCTTC CASSPATSGGADPWVEQFF
TRBD2 NA 12 TRBJ2-7 TRBV11-2 TGTGCCAGCAGCCTTCCGGGGGGTGTGCAGTACTTC CASSLPGGVQYF
TRBD1 NA 16 TRBJ1-1 TRBV5-1 TGCGCCAGCAGCCCAGGGACAGGGTGGCAGAGCACTGAAGCTTTCTTT CASSPGTGWQSTEAFF
NA NA 15 TRBJ1-5 TRBV6-5 TGTGCCAGCAGAGAGCCTTTCAGGGTAGATCAGCCCCAGCATTTT CASREPFRVDQPQHF
NA NA 16 TRBJ1-3 TRBV4-2 TGTGCCAGCAGCCAAGGTCCAGGGGCGGGCGGAAACACCATATATTTT CASSQGPGAGGNTIYF
NA few 13 TRBJ1-1 TRBV6-2/TRBV6-3 TGTGCCAGCAGTTACCCAGGGTACACTGAAGCTTTCTTT CASSYPGYTEAFF
TRBD2 NA 15 TRBJ2-5 TRBV11-2 TGTGCCAGCAGGGGGCTAGCGGGGAGAATTGAGACCCAGTACTTC CASRGLAGRIETQYF
TRBD1 NA 15 TRBJ2-5 TRBV10-3 TGTGCCATCAGTGGCGCGGGACAGGGGGGGGAGACCCAGTACTTC CAISGAGQGGETQYF
TRBD2 NA 16 TRBJ2-7 TRBV5-1 TGCGCCAGCAGCTTGGCCCAGGGCCGGGGGGGCTACGAGCAGTACTTC CASSLAQGRGGYEQYF
TRBD2 NA 16 TRBJ2-5 TRBV27 TGTGCCAGCACCCCCTTCTTCGGGGGGGCCATGGAGACCCAGTACTTC CASTPFFGGAMETQYF
TRBD1 NA 18 TRBJ2-1 TRBV7-2 TGTGCCAGCAGCTTAAGGCGGACAGTAGGGGGCCAAACGGTTGAGCAGTTCTTC CASSLRRTVGGQTVEQFF
NA NA 14 TRBJ1-2 TRBV5-1 TGCGCCAGCAGCTTGGGACAAGGCAACTATGGCTACACCTTC CASSLGQGNYGYTF
NA NA 14 TRBJ1-2 TRBV13 TGTGCCAGCAGCTTAGGTCGGGGGGCGAATGGCTACACCTTC CASSLGRGANGYTF
TRBD2 once 18 TRBJ2-7 TRBV18 TGTGCCAGCTCACTCACAGGACTAGCGGGTGGTGGGGCCTACGAGCAGTACTTC CASSLTGLAGGGAYEQYF
NA NA 15 TRBJ2-6 TRBV19 TGTGCCAGTAGGACCACGGGGGACGGGGCCAACGTCCTGACTTTC CASRTTGDGANVLTF
TRBD1 NA 14 TRBJ1-2 TRBV6-6 TGTGCCAGCAGTTACCCCGGGACAGCCTATGGCTACACCTTC CASSYPGTAYGYTF
TRBD1 NA 14 TRBJ1-6 TRBV6-5 TGTGCCAGCAATACCAAGACAGGGTATTCACCCCTCCACTTT CASNTKTGYSPLHF
TRBD1 NA 14 TRBJ1-2 TRBV2 TGTGCCAGCAGTCCCCTGGGACAGGTCGGGGGCTACACCTTC CASSPLGQVGGYTF
TRBD1 once 14 TRBJ2-2 TRBV4-2 TGTGCCAGCAGCCAACGACAGGGTACCGGGGAGCTGTTTTTT CASSQRQGTGELFF
TRBD2 NA 15 TRBJ2-1 TRBV5-1 TGCGCCAGCAGCTTTCGACTAGCGGGGGGGCATGAGCAGTTCTTC CASSFRLAGGHEQFF
TRBD2 NA 17 TRBJ2-3 TRBV5-4 TGTGCCAGCAGCTTGGGACCTGGCGGGGGGACCACAGATACGCAGTATTTT CASSLGPGGGTTDTQYF
NA NA 17 TRBJ1-4 TRBV3-1/TRBV3-2 TGTGCCAGCAGCCCCCGCCGCCGACCAACACCGGGGGAAAAACTGTTTTTT CASSPRRRPTPGEKLFF